The sequence of this T cell receptor (beta chain) was determined in a study of T cells in narcolepsy. Study overall: Healthy controls were enrolled alongside patients with narcolepsy type 1 or type 2.

Measured with immunoSEQ multiplex PCR; TCRdb has only the in-frame clones, and not every one. The sample includes about 41,000 clones, approximately 88% of them seen just once. J lost 1 base, V lost 4 bases, and 11 bases had no gene match. This CDR3 has 18 amino acids. Germline loops: CDR1 LNHNV, CDR2 YYDKDF (reference sequence). Sample: CD45RA- memory CD4+ T cells from PBMCs. This TCR came from a human donor with narcolepsy. This rearrangement joins TRBV15 to TRBJ2-1; 9 nucleotides match TRBD2. CDR3 region: CATSTHLRREGSYNEQFF. Written as DNA, the CDR3 is TGTGCCACCAGCACCCACCTCCGGCGGGAGGGGTCCTACAATGAGCAGTTCTTC.